Following are 3 T cell receptor beta chains from one sample sequenced in a study of cytomegalovirus exposure and HLA in healthy donors. Primers included in the PCR were 60 Vbeta and 13 Jbeta primers. The assay was immunoSEQ multiplex PCR, and TCRdb's table has in-frame clones only and misses some. This table holds about 270,000 clones, 75% to 90% found once. The sample consisted of PBMCs. The origin of the receptors is a man aged 40-49 years in good health and CMV-seropositive.

J is TRBJ2-7 and V is TRBV2; 8 positions agree with TRBD2. The CDR3 contains 15 residues. The V gene end was trimmed by 4 bases and the J gene end by 0 bases; junction bases not matched to a gene: 5. Germline V CDR1 and CDR2: SNHLY, FYNNEI. For the CDR3, the DNA is TGTGCCAGCAGTGTTGGGACTAGGAGCTCCTACGAGCAGTACTTC. It yields the protein CASSVGTRSSYEQYF.

J is TRBJ2-7 and V is TRBV28; 10 nucleotides line up with TRBD1. CDR1 MDHEN and CDR2 SYDVKM come from the germline V gene. The V gene end was trimmed by 5 bases and the J gene end by 3 bases; junction bases not matched to a gene: 7. The CDR3 runs to 15 residues. CDR3 loop: CASSNSDRGHYEQYF. Written as DNA, the CDR3 is TGTGCCAGCAGTAACTCTGACAGGGGGCACTACGAGCAGTACTTC.

The genes are TRBV19 and TRBJ1-2, with 7 bases matching TRBD1. Germline assignment: CDR1 LNHDA and CDR2 SQIVND (reference sequence). The CDR3 has 17 residues. Trimming removed 3 bases from V and 4 bases from J; junction bases left unmatched: 14. The CDR3 loop is CASSIFWGTEISYGYTF. Written as DNA, the CDR3 is TGTGCCAGTAGTATTTTTTGGGGGACAGAAATATCCTATGGCTACACCTTC.